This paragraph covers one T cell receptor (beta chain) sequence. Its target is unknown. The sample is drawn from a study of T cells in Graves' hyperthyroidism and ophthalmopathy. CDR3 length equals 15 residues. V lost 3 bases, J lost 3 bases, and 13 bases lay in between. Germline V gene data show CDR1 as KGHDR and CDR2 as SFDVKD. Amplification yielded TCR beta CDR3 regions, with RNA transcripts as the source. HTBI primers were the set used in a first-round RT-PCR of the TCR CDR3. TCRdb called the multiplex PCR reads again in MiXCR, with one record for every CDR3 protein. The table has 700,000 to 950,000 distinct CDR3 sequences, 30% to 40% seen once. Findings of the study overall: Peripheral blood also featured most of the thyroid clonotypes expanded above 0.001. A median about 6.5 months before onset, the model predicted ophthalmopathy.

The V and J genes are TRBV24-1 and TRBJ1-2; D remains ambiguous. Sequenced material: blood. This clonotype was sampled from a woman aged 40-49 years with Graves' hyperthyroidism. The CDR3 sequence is CATSDPGSSYYGYTF. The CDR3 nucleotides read TGTGCCACCAGTGATCCCGGTTCGAGTTACTATGGCTACACCTTC.